One and the same sample provided the 29 T cell receptor beta chains below, sequenced in a study of monozygotic twins with inflammatory bowel disease. TCRdb reprocessed the 5' RACE reads and keeps a single row for each CDR3 protein, giving no DNA. Its table records 300,000 to 450,000 distinct CDR3 sequences. What was sequenced was blood. The receptor source for this set is a human donor with ulcerative colitis or Crohn's disease, or a healthy co-twin of an affected twin (not recorded which).

V is TRBV7-7 and J is TRBJ2-5. This CDR3 has 16 amino acids. In germline, CDR1 is SSHAT, CDR2 FNYEAQ (reference sequence). The CDR3 reads CASSLAYAGAQETQYF.

This chain uses TRBV9 with TRBJ1-1. The CDR3 is 13 amino acids. Per germline, CDR1 SGDLS and CDR2 YYNGEE. The CDR3 is CASSVYGDTEAFF.

The chain recombines TRBV5-1 with TRBJ2-5; with no DNA, the TCRdb D assignment of TRBD1 cannot be verified. Germline V gene data show CDR1 as SGHRS and CDR2 as YFSETQ. The CDR3 spans 14 residues. CDR3 region: CASSPGRGVETQYF.

J is TRBJ1-5 and V is TRBV20-1; TCRdb's D gene call, TRBD1, goes unchecked for lack of DNA. CDR1 and CDR2 (germline): DFQATT, SNEGSKA (reference sequence). The CDR3 consists of 15 residues. CDR3 sequence reads: CSASNQDRVNQPQHF.

This sequence joins TRBV7-6 and TRBJ2-1; TCRdb proposes TRBD1, but this gene call is untestable without DNA. The CDR3 sequence is 13 residues long. The germline V gene encodes CDR1 SGHVS and CDR2 FNYEAQ. CDR3 region: CASSLEGGGEQFF.

The chain combines TRBV12-3 or TRBV12-4 with TRBJ2-7; with no DNA, the TCRdb D assignment of TRBD1 cannot be verified. The CDR3 spans 14 residues. CDR3 region: CASSSLDRGVEQYF.

The chain has TRBV12-3 or TRBV12-4 and TRBJ1-6; TCRdb picks TRBD1, but there is no DNA to check that call. The CDR3 has 11 amino acids. The CDR3 loop reads CASRLTGVLHF.

The CDR3 sequence is CASSYTNWDYNEQFF. The rearrangement uses TRBV6-5 and TRBJ2-1. The CDR3 runs to 15 residues. Looked up from germline, CDR1 is MNHEY and CDR2 is SVGAGI.

The chain is built from TRBV29-1 and TRBJ2-3; TCRdb's D call, TRBD2, is unchecked because there is no DNA. This CDR3 contains 13 residues. Germline values: CDR1 SQVTM, CDR2 ANQGSEA. CDR3 sequence: CSVSSSSTDTQYF.

V gene TRBV18 combines with J gene TRBJ2-2; the TCRdb call, TRBD1, lacks DNA for checking. Germline loops: CDR1 KGHSH, CDR2 LQKENI. CDR3 length equals 13 residues. The CDR3 loop reads CASSHDSSGELFF.

The chain recombines TRBV6-2 or TRBV6-3 with TRBJ2-4; TCRdb reports TRBD2, a call that lacks DNA to check it against. Germline CDR1 is MNHEY and CDR2 is SVGEGT. CDR3 size: 14 residues. The CDR3: CASSLGRGGNIQYF.

V and J are TRBV27 and TRBJ2-1. There are 16 residues in the CDR3. The germline CDR1 and CDR2 sequences are MNHEY and SMNVEV (reference sequence). This chain's CDR3 is CASSLSADVIYNEQFF.

V is TRBV29-1 and J is TRBJ2-5; TCRdb gives TRBD2 as the D gene, but with no DNA this cannot be confirmed. This CDR3 contains 13 residues. Germline assignment: CDR1 SQVTM and CDR2 ANQGSEA. This CDR3 is CSVGGLNQETQYF.

V usage is TRBV29-1 and J usage is TRBJ1-1; TCRdb reports TRBD1, a call that lacks DNA to check it against. Per the germline V gene, CDR1 is SQVTM and CDR2 is ANQGSEA. The CDR3 consists of 13 residues. Here the CDR3 reads CSVLGQGGLEAFF.

This chain joins TRBV6-2 or TRBV6-3 and TRBJ2-1. The germline CDR1 and CDR2 sequences are MNHEY and SVGEGT. The CDR3 has 16 residues. CDR3 sequence: CASSSRSATAYNEQFF.

The V and J genes are TRBV12-3 or TRBV12-4 and TRBJ1-5; the TRBD1 assignment by TCRdb is unverifiable without DNA. The CDR3 totals 16 residues. The CDR3 loop reads CASSLVGQGYRAEEHF.

The gene calls are TRBV7-9 and TRBJ1-1; TCRdb designates TRBD1, a call that cannot be tested without DNA. This CDR3 is built from 14 residues. The germline V gene has CDR1 SEHNR and CDR2 FQNEAQ (reference sequence). CDR3 in amino acids: CASSATALNAEAFF.

The chain recombines TRBV6-1 with TRBJ1-5; as DNA is missing, the TRBD1 call by TCRdb cannot be tested. CDR3 length equals 15 residues. Germline values: CDR1 MNHNS, CDR2 SASEGT. CDR3 protein: CASRPQGISNQPQHF.

The chain couples TRBV6-5 to TRBJ2-1; the D call from TCRdb, TRBD1, cannot be confirmed without DNA. The CDR3 runs 14 residues. CDR1 MNHEY and CDR2 SVGAGI come from the germline V gene. This chain's CDR3 is CASSLGGESNEQFF.

The gene calls are TRBV4-1 and TRBJ1-1. Germline loops: CDR1 MGHRA, CDR2 YSYEKL. The CDR3 consists of 13 residues. The CDR3 here is CASSLRLNTEAFF.

The chain links TRBV6-6 to TRBJ1-4; TCRdb's D call of TRBD1 is untestable without DNA. CDR3 size: 13 residues. In germline, CDR1 is MNHNY, CDR2 SVGAGI (reference sequence). The CDR3 sequence: CASSYGTGEKLFF.

This chain uses TRBV11-3 with TRBJ2-1; TCRdb calls TRBD2, which cannot be checked without DNA. The CDR3 loop spans 15 amino acids. Germline CDR1 reads SGHNT; CDR2 reads YENEEA. CDR3 sequence: CASSPRTSGGNEQFF.

CDR3 sequence reads: CASSPRYPPSSGANVLTF. The rearrangement links TRBV7-8 to TRBJ2-6. The CDR3 runs 18 residues. Germline lookup yields CDR1 SGHVS and CDR2 FQNEAQ. The full variable domain, with the rest looked up from reference TRBV7-8 and TRBJ2-6, is GAGVSQSPRYKVAKRGQDVALRCDPISGHVSLFWYQQALGQGPEFLTYFQNEAQLDKSGLPSDRFFAERPEGSVSTLKIQRTQQEDSAVYLCASSPRYPPSSGANVLTFGAGSRLTVL.

The CDR3 region is CASSKTSRDNEQFF. V is TRBV5-1 and J is TRBJ2-1; the TCRdb call, TRBD2, lacks DNA for checking. Germline V lookup: CDR1 SGHRS, CDR2 YFSETQ. The CDR3 is 14 amino acids.

This sequence joins TRBV20-1 and TRBJ2-3. CDR1 and CDR2 from the germline V gene are DFQATT and SNEGSKA (reference sequence). CDR3 length: 11 residues. CDR3 region: CIVGFSDTQYF.

This chain joins TRBV6-2 or TRBV6-3 and TRBJ2-1; checking the TCRdb D call of TRBD1 is not possible without DNA. The germline CDR1 and CDR2 sequences are MNHEY and SVGEGT. The CDR3 is 12 residues long. Here the CDR3 reads CASPSLGDEQFF.

V usage is TRBV20-1 and J usage is TRBJ1-5; the TCRdb D gene call, TRBD1, has no DNA to confirm it. The CDR3 spans 18 residues. Germline CDR1 reads DFQATT; CDR2 reads SNEGSKA (reference sequence). The CDR3 is CSASPYIKQTDSNQPQHF.

The genes are TRBV12-3 or TRBV12-4 and TRBJ2-3; the TCRdb D gene call, TRBD2, has no DNA to confirm it. This CDR3 has 15 residues. CDR3 in amino acids: CASGGGGGLPDTQYF.

The chain carries TRBV7-8 and TRBJ1-1. CDR3 size: 15 residues. Germline V lookup: CDR1 SGHVS, CDR2 FQNEAQ. CDR3 amino acids: CASSLGVRKNTEAFF.